This TCR beta chain came from a study of STAT5B mutations in CD4+ large granular lymphocyte leukemia. Per the authors' pipeline: Lowest detectable productive clonotype frequency was 2.59 x 10-5. Some clones are missing from TCRdb's copy, which holds only in-frame ones; the method was immunoSEQ multiplex PCR. From that table come the V and J calls and clone size; the DNA was used to work out D and trimming. This sample has about 36,000 clones; around 75% occur once, and the top ten carry approximately 0.5%. Trimming removed 2 bases from V and 0 bases from J; junction bases left unmatched: 4. The germline CDR1 and CDR2 sequences are SGDLS and YYNGEE. The CDR3 extends over 16 amino acids. Comment on this clone: Its specificity is not known.

Study-wide results and caveats: Top patient clones used TRBV06 genes more often: 8/27 versus 2/35 in controls. No patients shared main leukemic clonotypes, though roughly 23% appeared at low frequency elsewhere.

The receptor's source is a human donor in good health. The sequenced material came from CD4+ T cells from blood buffy coats. This chain uses TRBV9 with TRBJ2-3; TRBD2 matches at 9 bases. CDR3 amino acids: CASSVSGGASTDTQYF. For the CDR3, the DNA is TGTGCCAGCAGCGTTAGCGGGGGAGCTAGCACAGATACGCAGTATTTT.